Given below is one T cell receptor beta chain in context. Its matching antigen is unknown. The source of the sample is a study of CXCR3-negative and CXCR3-positive naive CD8 T cells. CDR1 is MDHEN and CDR2 is SYDVKM in the germline V gene. The CDR3 extends over 12 amino acids. Carrying UMI labels, the TRB cDNA libraries were prepared through 5' RACE. From the 5' RACE reads, TCRdb lists one entry per CDR3 protein and no DNA. This listing includes more than 70,000 distinct CDR3 sequences. Study outcomes and limitations: More hydrophobic TRB CDR3s occurred in CXCR3-positive than in CXCR3-negative naive cells. Memory cells differed in TRBV-TRBJ usage, but naive CXCR3-negative and CXCR3-positive cells had similar usage.

Sequencing was done on a sample of naive CXCR3+ CD8+ T cells from blood. Regarding subset: CD45RO-CCR7+CD27+CD95- naive CD8+ T cells expressing CXCR3 (TNR3+). This chain links TRBV28 with TRBJ2-7. The clonotype was recovered from a human donor in good health. Some clones in this sample may be carry-over from other donors' samples. The CDR3 loop reads CASSFGVREQYF.